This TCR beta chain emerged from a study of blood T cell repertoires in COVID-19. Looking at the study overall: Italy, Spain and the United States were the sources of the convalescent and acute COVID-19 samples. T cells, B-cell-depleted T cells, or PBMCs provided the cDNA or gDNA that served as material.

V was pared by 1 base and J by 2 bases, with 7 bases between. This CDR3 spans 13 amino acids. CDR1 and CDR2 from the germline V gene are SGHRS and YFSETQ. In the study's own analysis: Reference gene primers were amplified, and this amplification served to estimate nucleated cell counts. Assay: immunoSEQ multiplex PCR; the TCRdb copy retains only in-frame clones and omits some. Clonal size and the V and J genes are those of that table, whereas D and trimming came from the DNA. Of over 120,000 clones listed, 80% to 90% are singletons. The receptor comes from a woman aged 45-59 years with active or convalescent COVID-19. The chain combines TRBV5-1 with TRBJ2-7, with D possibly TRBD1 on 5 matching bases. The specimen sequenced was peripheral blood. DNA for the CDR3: TGCGCCAGCAGCTTGACAGGCCCCTACGAGCAGTACTTC. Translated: CASSLTGPYEQYF. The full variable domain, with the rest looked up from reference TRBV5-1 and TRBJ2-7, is KAGVTQTPRYLIKTRGQQVTLSCSPISGHRSVSWYQQTPGQGLQFLFEYFSETQRNKGNFPGRFSGRQFSNSRSEMNVSTLELGDSALYLCASSLTGPYEQYFGPGTRLTVT.